The clone carrying this TCR beta chain was seen a few times. CDR1 is SGHAT, CDR2 FQDESV, per germline (reference sequence). Unmatched junction bases numbered 6, after V lost 5 bases and J lost 1 base. The CDR3 runs to 15 residues. Sequencing used immunoSEQ multiplex PCR; TCRdb keeps in-frame clones, though not all of them. This repertoire shows 310,000 or so clones, roughly 90% found once; its top ten account for 1.1%. This entry belongs to a study of blood T cell repertoires in COVID-19. The recovered donors of Cohort 3 showed two negative PCRs, clearance, or symptom resolution. V gene TRBV11-1 combines with J gene TRBJ1-1; the match to TRBD1 covers 8 bases. The TCR was taken from a woman aged 30 to 39 who had recovered from COVID-19. Sequencing was performed on PBMCs or T cells enriched from blood (not recorded which). CDR3: CASSPGQGKNTEAFF. CDR3 DNA: TGTGCCAGCAGCCCCGGACAGGGAAAGAACACTGAAGCTTTCTTT. Supplemented by reference TRBV11-1 and TRBJ1-1, the full variable domain reads EAEVAQSPRYKITEKSQAVAFWCDPISGHATLYWYRQILGQGPELLVQFQDESVVDDSQLPKDRFSAERLKGVDSTLKIQPAELGDSAMYLCASSPGQGKNTEAFFGQGTRLTVV.